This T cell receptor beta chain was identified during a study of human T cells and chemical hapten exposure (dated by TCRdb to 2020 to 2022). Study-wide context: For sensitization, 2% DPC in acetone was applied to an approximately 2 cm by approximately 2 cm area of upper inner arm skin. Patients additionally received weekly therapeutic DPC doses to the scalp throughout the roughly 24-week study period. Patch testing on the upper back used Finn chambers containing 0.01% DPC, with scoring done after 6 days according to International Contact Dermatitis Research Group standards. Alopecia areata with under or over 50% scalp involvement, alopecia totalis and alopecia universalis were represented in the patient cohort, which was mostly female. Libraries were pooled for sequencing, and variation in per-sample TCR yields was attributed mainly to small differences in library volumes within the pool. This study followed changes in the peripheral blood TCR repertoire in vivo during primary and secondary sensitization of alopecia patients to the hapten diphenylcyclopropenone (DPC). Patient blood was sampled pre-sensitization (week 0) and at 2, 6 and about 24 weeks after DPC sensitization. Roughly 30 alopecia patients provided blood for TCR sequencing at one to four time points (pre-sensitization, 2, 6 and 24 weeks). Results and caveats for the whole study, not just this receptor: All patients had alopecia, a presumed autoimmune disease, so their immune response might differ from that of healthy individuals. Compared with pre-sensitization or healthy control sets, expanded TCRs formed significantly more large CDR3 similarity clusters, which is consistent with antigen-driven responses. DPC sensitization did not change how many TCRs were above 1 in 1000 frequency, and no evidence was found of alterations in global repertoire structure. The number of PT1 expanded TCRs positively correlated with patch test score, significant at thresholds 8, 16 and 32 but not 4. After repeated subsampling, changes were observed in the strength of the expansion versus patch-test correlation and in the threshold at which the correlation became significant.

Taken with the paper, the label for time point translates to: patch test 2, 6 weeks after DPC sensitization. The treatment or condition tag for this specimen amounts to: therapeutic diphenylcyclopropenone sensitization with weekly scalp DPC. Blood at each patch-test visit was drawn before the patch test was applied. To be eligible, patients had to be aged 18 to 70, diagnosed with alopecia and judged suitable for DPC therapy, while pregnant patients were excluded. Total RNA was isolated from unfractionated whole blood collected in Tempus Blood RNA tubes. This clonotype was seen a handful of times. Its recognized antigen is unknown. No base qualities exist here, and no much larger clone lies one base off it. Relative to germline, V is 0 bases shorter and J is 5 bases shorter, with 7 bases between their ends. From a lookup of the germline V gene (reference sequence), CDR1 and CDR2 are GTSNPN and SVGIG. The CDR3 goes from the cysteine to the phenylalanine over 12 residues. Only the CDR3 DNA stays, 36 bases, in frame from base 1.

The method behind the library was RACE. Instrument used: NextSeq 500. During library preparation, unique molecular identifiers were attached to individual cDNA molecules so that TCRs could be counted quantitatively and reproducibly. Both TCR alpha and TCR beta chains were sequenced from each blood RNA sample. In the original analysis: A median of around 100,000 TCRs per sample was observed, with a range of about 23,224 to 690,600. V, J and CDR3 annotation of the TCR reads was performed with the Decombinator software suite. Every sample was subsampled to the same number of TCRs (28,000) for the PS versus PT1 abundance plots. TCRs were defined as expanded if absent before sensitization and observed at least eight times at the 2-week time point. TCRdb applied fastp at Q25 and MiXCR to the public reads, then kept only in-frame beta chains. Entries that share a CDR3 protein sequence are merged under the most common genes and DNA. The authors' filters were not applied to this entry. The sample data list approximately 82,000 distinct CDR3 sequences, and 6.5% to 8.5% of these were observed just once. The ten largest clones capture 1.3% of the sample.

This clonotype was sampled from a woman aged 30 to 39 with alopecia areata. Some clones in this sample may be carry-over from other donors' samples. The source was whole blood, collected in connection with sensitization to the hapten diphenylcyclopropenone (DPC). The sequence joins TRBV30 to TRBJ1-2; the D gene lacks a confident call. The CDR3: CAWSVGEYGYTF. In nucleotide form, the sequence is TGTGCCTGGAGTGTGGGAGAGTATGGCTACACCTTC.